A single sample is the source of the 7 T cell receptor beta chains below, sequenced in a study of response to subunit inactivated influenza vaccine. MiXCR, applied by TCRdb to the RT-PCR reads, yields one record per CDR3 protein. The table shows a few hundred thousand distinct CDR3 sequences, with 11% occurring only once. The same data also contributed to another study, on T cells expressing NK-cell markers. That work contributes: TCR beta cDNA was made by 5'RACE template switching with UMIs.

This specimen was PBMCs from blood, taken on the day of vaccination. These receptors were taken from a man between 50 and 59 years old who received an inactivated influenza vaccine.

The V call is TRBV28, the J call TRBJ2-7, with D unclear. The CDR3 runs 13 residues. Trimming cost V 2 bases and J 3 bases, with 8 bases left between them. Germline lookup yields CDR1 MDHEN and CDR2 SYDVKM. The CDR3 DNA is TGTGCCAGCAGTTTACCTCCAATCTACGAGCAGTACTTC. Translated, it gives CASSLPPIYEQYF.

The sample holds many counts of this clonotype. The chain joins TRBV7-2 to TRBJ1-1; D is unresolved. The V end lost 4 bases, the J end lost 3 bases, and 9 bases lay between the germline ends. There are 13 residues in the CDR3. Germline CDR1 is SGHTA and CDR2 is FQGNSA. The CDR3 DNA is TGTGCCAGCAGCTCCGGGGTGTACACTGAAGCTTTCTTT. Residues: CASSSGVYTEAFF.

The chain joins TRBV18 to TRBJ2-2; no reliable D call. Germline V gene sequence: CDR1 KGHSH, CDR2 LQKENI. CDR3 length: 17 amino acids. Trimming cost V 6 bases and J 2 bases, with 19 bases left between them. The CDR3 loop is CASSPRQSTLNTGELFF. The CDR3 region has the DNA TGTGCCAGCTCGCCTCGCCAGTCTACTTTAAACACCGGGGAGCTGTTTTTT.

This clonotype showed up many times. This chain connects TRBV28 to TRBJ2-1, with 13 nucleotides matching TRBD2. Germline V gene sequence: CDR1 MDHEN, CDR2 SYDVKM. The CDR3 has 15 residues. Trimming cost V 5 bases and J 5 bases; bases outside gene matches: 3. The CDR3 protein is CASSQGTSGNNEQFF. CDR3 nucleotide sequence: TGTGCCAGCAGTCAAGGGACTAGCGGGAACAATGAGCAGTTCTTC.

This clonotype has only a few counts. The CDR3 sequence: CASSVMKGHEQFF. The CDR3 coding sequence is TGTGCCAGCAGCGTCATGAAAGGGCATGAGCAGTTCTTC. V is TRBV3-1 and J is TRBJ2-1; D is unresolved. This CDR3 is 13 amino acids long. The germline CDR1 and CDR2 sequences are LGHDT and YNNKEL (reference sequence). Trimming cost V 5 bases and J 8 bases, with 13 bases left between them.

This clonotype was picked up many times. This chain links TRBV11-3 with TRBJ2-1, with D unclear. The CDR3 loop spans 13 amino acids. V was pared by 0 bases and J by 9 bases, with 9 bases between. CDR1 and CDR2 from the germline V gene are SGHNT and YENEEA. The CDR3 DNA reads TGTGCCAGCAGCTTAGATTACAAAAGTGAGCAGTTCTTC. This gives the protein CASSLDYKSEQFF. Full variable domain (outside the CDR3, taken from reference TRBV11-3 and TRBJ2-1): EAGVVQSPRYKIIEKKQPVAFWCNPISGHNTLYWYLQNLGQGPELLIRYENEEAVDDSQLPKDRFSAERLKGVDSTLKIQPAELGDSAVYLCASSLDYKSEQFFGPGTRLTVL.

The chain carries TRBV24-1 and TRBJ1-1; TRBD1 is a possible D gene (6 bases). The CDR3 extends over 16 amino acids. In germline, CDR1 is KGHDR, CDR2 SFDVKD. Trimming pared 6 bases from V and 4 bases from J, leaving 20 bases between. Here the CDR3 DNA reads TGTGCCACCAGTCCCGCTGGAGGGGGGGGGACCACTGAAGCTTTCTTT. Protein: CATSPAGGGGTTEAFF.